This entry concerns a single TCR beta chain. Original methodology: Cell counts per sample came from amplifying reference gene primers. Data came from immunoSEQ multiplex PCR; TCRdb stores just in-frame clones and leaves some out. V and J calls and clone size are copied from that table; D and trimming were computed from the DNA. The sample comprises under 250,000 clones, less than 85% of which are singletons, and approximately 4% rests with the top ten. The ends lost 2 bases at V and 1 base at J; junction bases unmatched: 6. The CDR3 contains 16 residues. Per the germline V gene, CDR1 is LNHDA and CDR2 is SQIVND (reference sequence). The data belong to a study of blood T cell repertoires in COVID-19. In the study overall: Specimens from acute and convalescent COVID-19 originated in the United States, Italy and Spain.

The receptor was derived from a woman aged 80 or older with acute or convalescent COVID-19. The chain uses TRBV19 and TRBJ1-1, with TRBD1 identical over 8 bases. Input material: peripheral blood. The CDR3 DNA reads TGTGCCAGTAGTATAACAGGGGGATCCCAGAACACTGAAGCTTTCTTT. Residues: CASSITGGSQNTEAFF.